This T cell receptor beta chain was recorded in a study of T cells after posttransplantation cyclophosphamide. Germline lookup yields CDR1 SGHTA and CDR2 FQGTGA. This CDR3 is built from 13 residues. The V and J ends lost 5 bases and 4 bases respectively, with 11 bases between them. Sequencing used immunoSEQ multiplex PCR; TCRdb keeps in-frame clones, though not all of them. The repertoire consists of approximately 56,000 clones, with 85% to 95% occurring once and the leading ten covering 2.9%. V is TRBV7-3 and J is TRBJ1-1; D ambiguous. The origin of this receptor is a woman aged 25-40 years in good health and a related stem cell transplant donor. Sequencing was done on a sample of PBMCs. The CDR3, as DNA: TGTGCCAGCAGCGGGGAGGTTTTCACTGAAGCTTTCTTT. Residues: CASSGEVFTEAFF.